This T cell receptor beta chain was identified during a study of metastatic and nonmetastatic thyroid tumors. Across the whole study: Malignant thyroid and benign thyroid patients provided blood and tumor or nodule tissue whose repertoires were compared.

TCRdb re-called the PCR reads with MiXCR. The top ten hold approximately 25% of the sample, which has tens of thousands of clones, 10% to 15% seen once. Regarding this clone: A much larger clone lies one base from this, so it may be a read error.

This CDR3 region has 18 residues. Germline loops: CDR1 MGHRA, CDR2 YSYEKL. No patient had received any treatment before thyroid surgery. The chain combines TRBV4-1 with TRBJ2-5, with 13 nucleotides matching TRBD2. Sequencing was done on a sample of blood. This clonotype originated in a female donor with papillary thyroid cancer or a benign thyroid nodule (not recorded which). Some clones in this sample may be carry-over from other donors' samples. The CDR3 DNA sequence: TGCGCCAGCGGCCAAGACATGGCGACTAGCGGGGGGTTGGAGACCCAGTACTTC. This translates into CASGQDMATSGGLETQYF.